This T cell receptor (beta chain) was sequenced for a study of patients and donors after allogeneic stem cell transplantation. The CDR3 contains 14 residues. Per germline, CDR1 SGHTA and CDR2 FQGTGA. V gave up 5 bases and J gave up 5 bases, with 13 bases separating them. TCRdb ran MiXCR on the RT-PCR reads and lists one entry per CDR3 protein. The sample gives 400,000 to 500,000 distinct CDR3 sequences, around 15% of which show up once; around 6.8% is in the top ten. Only a few counts were recorded for this clonotype. Sequencing used blood, either unsorted or a sorted T cell fraction (not recorded which). V is TRBV7-3 and J is TRBJ2-1; D perhaps matches TRBD2 (5 bases). The TCR originated in a human donor who was either an allogeneic HSCT recipient or a stem cell or donor lymphocyte infusion donor (not recorded which). It is not recorded whose cells these are; they may come from a transplant donor. The DNA of the CDR3 is TGTGCCAGCAGCCCAACCGGGATGAACAATGAGCAGTTCTTC. Translation: CASSPTGMNNEQFF.